These T cell receptor beta chains were read from a single sample in a study of blood T cell repertoires in COVID-19. Clones were sequenced by immunoSEQ multiplex PCR, and TCRdb holds only the in-frame ones, with some missing. The table records fewer than 200,000 clones, 65% to 90% of them present only once. Input material: peripheral blood. The receptors shown here come from a human donor in a cohort sampled during active COVID-19. The CDR3 runs from the conserved cysteine through the conserved F or W. D genes are given only for firm matches. For some rows the clone size is stated as once, few or many, or as a class when expanded; others skip it.

J gene: TRBJ2-2
V gene: TRBV6-6
CDR3 length: 16
D gene: .
clone size: once
CDR3 DNA: TGTGCCAGCAGTTACGTGTTGACAGCTGGTGGGGGGGAGCTGTTTTTT
CDR3 protein: CASSYVLTAGGGELFF

J gene: TRBJ2-5
V gene: TRBV24-1
CDR3 length: 15
D gene: TRBD2
clone size: once
CDR3 DNA: TGTGCCACCAGTCCAGCGGGGGGGCCAAAAGAGACCCAGTACTTC
CDR3 protein: CATSPAGGPKETQYF

J gene: TRBJ1-3
V gene: TRBV6-2/TRBV6-3
CDR3 length: 15
D gene: .
clone size: .
CDR3 DNA: TGTGCCAGCAGTTACCGGACACTTACAGGAAACACCATATATTTT
CDR3 protein: CASSYRTLTGNTIYF

J gene: TRBJ1-2
V gene: TRBV6-5
CDR3 length: 15
D gene: TRBD1
clone size: .
CDR3 DNA: TGTGCCAGCAGTTACCCGTCAGGGGGATACTATGGCTACACCTTC
CDR3 protein: CASSYPSGGYYGYTF

J gene: TRBJ2-5
V gene: TRBV28
CDR3 length: 15
D gene: .
clone size: .
CDR3 DNA: TGTGCCAGCAGTTTAGCTTTGGGGGGAGAGGAGACCCAGTACTTC
CDR3 protein: CASSLALGGEETQYF

J gene: TRBJ1-5
V gene: TRBV4-2
CDR3 length: 13
D gene: .
clone size: once
CDR3 DNA: TGTGCCAGCAGTCCCGGTGGCAATCAGCCCCAGCATTTT
CDR3 protein: CASSPGGNQPQHF

J gene: TRBJ1-1
V gene: TRBV29-1
CDR3 length: 12
D gene: .
clone size: .
CDR3 DNA: TGCAGCGTTAAAAGGGGGAGTACTGAAGCTTTCTTT
CDR3 protein: CSVKRGSTEAFF

J gene: TRBJ2-7
V gene: TRBV7-9
CDR3 length: 13
D gene: .
clone size: .
CDR3 DNA: TGTGCCAGCAGCATCAGGGGTTCCTACGAGCAGTACTTC
CDR3 protein: CASSIRGSYEQYF

J gene: TRBJ2-1
V gene: TRBV19
CDR3 length: 14
D gene: TRBD2
clone size: .
CDR3 DNA: TGTGCCAGTAGTATAGCGGGAGGAGGGAATGAGCAGTTCTTC
CDR3 protein: CASSIAGGGNEQFF

J gene: TRBJ1-1
V gene: TRBV7-2
CDR3 length: 14
D gene: TRBD1
clone size: .
CDR3 DNA: TGTGCCAGCAGCCCCAGGGGGCGCGGGACTGAAGCTTTCTTT
CDR3 protein: CASSPRGRGTEAFF

J gene: TRBJ1-6
V gene: TRBV24-1
CDR3 length: 19
D gene: TRBD1
clone size: .
CDR3 DNA: TGTGCCACCCTTCTCCGGGACAGCGTCTTGAGCTCCTATAATTCACCCCTCCACTTT
CDR3 protein: CATLLRDSVLSSYNSPLHF

J gene: TRBJ2-7
V gene: TRBV3-1/TRBV3-2
CDR3 length: 15
D gene: .
clone size: .
CDR3 DNA: TGTGCCAGCAGCCAAGATTGGGGAGCCTCCTACGAGCAGTACTTC
CDR3 protein: CASSQDWGASYEQYF

J gene: TRBJ1-3
V gene: TRBV28
CDR3 length: 13
D gene: TRBD1
clone size: .
CDR3 DNA: TGTGCCAGCGATGGACAGGCTGGAAACACCATATATTTT
CDR3 protein: CASDGQAGNTIYF

J gene: TRBJ1-6
V gene: TRBV6-5
CDR3 length: 14
D gene: TRBD1
clone size: .
CDR3 DNA: TGTGCCAGCAGTTACGGGACAGGGCGGTCACCCCTCCACTTT
CDR3 protein: CASSYGTGRSPLHF

J gene: TRBJ2-5
V gene: TRBV11-2
CDR3 length: 15
D gene: .
clone size: few
CDR3 DNA: TGTGCCAGCAGCCCAGGGGCAGGGATCCAAGAGACCCAGTACTTC
CDR3 protein: CASSPGAGIQETQYF

J gene: TRBJ2-7
V gene: TRBV12-3/TRBV12-4
CDR3 length: 11
D gene: .
clone size: .
CDR3 DNA: TGTGCCAGCAGTTGGAGGCACGAGCAGTACTTC
CDR3 protein: CASSWRHEQYF

J gene: TRBJ1-1
V gene: TRBV5-1
CDR3 length: 14
D gene: .
clone size: .
CDR3 DNA: TGCGCCAGCAGCCCGCAGGGGATGCACACTGAAGCTTTCTTT
CDR3 protein: CASSPQGMHTEAFF

J gene: TRBJ1-1
V gene: TRBV19
CDR3 length: 13
D gene: TRBD1
clone size: .
CDR3 DNA: TGTGCCAGTAGTATAGAACAGGGGCTTGAAGCTTTCTTT
CDR3 protein: CASSIEQGLEAFF

J gene: TRBJ2-1
V gene: TRBV5-1
CDR3 length: 14
D gene: TRBD2
clone size: .
CDR3 DNA: TGCGCCAGCAGCTTTACCGCGGGAGACAATGAGCAGTTCTTC
CDR3 protein: CASSFTAGDNEQFF

J gene: TRBJ1-3
V gene: TRBV19
CDR3 length: 14
D gene: TRBD1
clone size: .
CDR3 DNA: TGTGCCAGTAGCGACCGGGGACAGAGAAACACCATATATTTT
CDR3 protein: CASSDRGQRNTIYF

J gene: TRBJ2-7
V gene: TRBV6-5
CDR3 length: 15
D gene: .
clone size: .
CDR3 DNA: TGTGCCAGCACCGACGGGGGACGGGACTCCTACGAGCAGTACTTC
CDR3 protein: CASTDGGRDSYEQYF

J gene: TRBJ2-4
V gene: TRBV19
CDR3 length: 15
D gene: .
clone size: .
CDR3 DNA: TGTGCCAGTAGTATCCCCCCGGGGATCAAAAACATTCAGTACTTC
CDR3 protein: CASSIPPGIKNIQYF

J gene: TRBJ2-3
V gene: TRBV5-1
CDR3 length: 15
D gene: TRBD1
clone size: .
CDR3 DNA: TGCGCCAGCAGGCAGACAGGGGGCGATGGAAATACGCAGTATTTT
CDR3 protein: CASRQTGGDGNTQYF

J gene: TRBJ2-1
V gene: TRBV28
CDR3 length: 15
D gene: TRBD2
clone size: .
CDR3 DNA: TGTGCCAGCAGTTGGGAACTAGCGGCTTACAATGAGCAGTTCTTC
CDR3 protein: CASSWELAAYNEQFF

J gene: TRBJ2-6
V gene: TRBV18
CDR3 length: 14
D gene: .
clone size: .
CDR3 DNA: TGTGCCAGCTCACCCAGCTCTGGGGCCAACGTCCTGACTTTC
CDR3 protein: CASSPSSGANVLTF

J gene: TRBJ2-1
V gene: TRBV27
CDR3 length: 17
D gene: .
clone size: .
CDR3 DNA: TGTGCCAGCAGTTTATACCCCCAGGGAAGGGGCTACAATGAGCAGTTCTTC
CDR3 protein: CASSLYPQGRGYNEQFF

J gene: TRBJ2-2
V gene: TRBV6-1
CDR3 length: 16
D gene: .
clone size: few
CDR3 DNA: TGTGCCAGCAGTGCACGGAGACAGAGGAACACCGGGGAGCTGTTTTTT
CDR3 protein: CASSARRQRNTGELFF

J gene: TRBJ2-1
V gene: TRBV29-1
CDR3 length: 11
D gene: .
clone size: few
CDR3 DNA: TGCAGCGTTGTACAGTACAATGAGCAGTTCTTC
CDR3 protein: CSVVQYNEQFF

J gene: TRBJ2-3
V gene: TRBV6-5
CDR3 length: 15
D gene: .
clone size: .
CDR3 DNA: TGTGCCAGCAGTTCGTTAGGGAGGAGCACAGATACGCAGTATTTT
CDR3 protein: CASSSLGRSTDTQYF

J gene: TRBJ1-1
V gene: TRBV2
CDR3 length: 14
D gene: TRBD1
clone size: .
CDR3 DNA: TGTGCCAGCTCTCCCGGGGTGACAGGGACTGAAGCTTTCTTT
CDR3 protein: CASSPGVTGTEAFF

J gene: TRBJ2-1
V gene: TRBV11-2
CDR3 length: 17
D gene: TRBD2
clone size: .
CDR3 DNA: TGTGCCAGCAGCTTAGTAAGCACTAGCGGGAGGGACAATGAGCAGTTCTTC
CDR3 protein: CASSLVSTSGRDNEQFF

J gene: TRBJ2-7
V gene: TRBV5-4
CDR3 length: 14
D gene: TRBD1
clone size: few
CDR3 DNA: TGTGCCAGCAGCTTGCAGGGGGCGAGGGACGAGCAGTACTTC
CDR3 protein: CASSLQGARDEQYF

J gene: TRBJ2-7
V gene: TRBV7-2
CDR3 length: 13
D gene: .
clone size: .
CDR3 DNA: TGTGCCAGCAGCTTACCCTCTTCCTACGAGCAGTACTTC
CDR3 protein: CASSLPSSYEQYF

J gene: TRBJ1-6
V gene: TRBV6-4
CDR3 length: 14
D gene: TRBD1
clone size: .
CDR3 DNA: TGTGCCAGCAGTATACAGGGGGCTAATTCACCCCTCCACTTT
CDR3 protein: CASSIQGANSPLHF

J gene: TRBJ2-3
V gene: TRBV3-1/TRBV3-2
CDR3 length: 14
D gene: .
clone size: .
CDR3 DNA: TGTGCCAGCAGCCAAGACACAGTCCCAGATACGCAGTATTTT
CDR3 protein: CASSQDTVPDTQYF

J gene: TRBJ2-7
V gene: TRBV20-1
CDR3 length: 11
D gene: TRBD1
clone size: once
CDR3 DNA: TGCAGTCCTCGACAGGGCGGTGAGCAGTACTTC
CDR3 protein: CSPRQGGEQYF

J gene: TRBJ2-2
V gene: TRBV21-1
CDR3 length: 18
D gene: .
clone size: once
CDR3 DNA: TGTGCCAGCAGCATGTCCGGGACTAGCGGGGGAAACACCGGGGAGCTGTTTTTT
CDR3 protein: CASSMSGTSGGNTGELFF

J gene: TRBJ1-2
V gene: TRBV6-5
CDR3 length: 15
D gene: TRBD1
clone size: .
CDR3 DNA: TGTGCCAGCAGTTACCAAATCGGACAGGGCTTCGCCTACACCTTC
CDR3 protein: CASSYQIGQGFAYTF

J gene: TRBJ1-2
V gene: TRBV6-6
CDR3 length: 15
D gene: TRBD1
clone size: few
CDR3 DNA: TGTGCCAGCAGTTACTCCGGACAGGGGGTCTATGGCTACACCTTC
CDR3 protein: CASSYSGQGVYGYTF

J gene: TRBJ2-7
V gene: TRBV5-4
CDR3 length: 14
D gene: TRBD1
clone size: .
CDR3 DNA: TGTGCCAGCAGCGAACAGGGGGCCGGCTACGAGCAGTACTTC
CDR3 protein: CASSEQGAGYEQYF